What follows describes a single TCR beta chain. Each 20-30 mg portion of unsorted bulk tissue served as the source for co-extraction of RNA and DNA. Patients carried chronic HBV infection without prior treatment. This record belongs to a study of tumor-infiltrating lymphocytes in primary liver carcinoma. The overall study: Patients were both men and women, whose ages ran from 30 to 69 years. Stage T1-T3 N0M0 tumors measured about 4.2 to 11 cm at most.

From roughly 500 ng total RNA, TCR beta cDNA was generated with a primer in the constant region. Investigators got TCR beta libraries out of three nested multiplex PCR rounds, done with slightly modified ARM-PCR. A C-beta reverse primer and TRBV1-TRBV30 forward primers served in each of the first two PCR rounds, at roughly 10 cycles apiece. A single record per CDR3 protein comes from TCRdb applying MiXCR to the multiplex PCR reads. Altogether around 190,000 distinct CDR3 sequences are present, around 85% being singletons, with the ten largest covering roughly 20%. The CDR3 length is 16 residues. Germline CDR1 and CDR2: MNHNS and SASEGT. Trimming left V 9 bases short and J 3 bases short, with 21 bases between.

The sequence was obtained from a man aged 40-49 years with primary liver carcinoma and hepatitis B virus infection. V and J are TRBV6-1 and TRBJ2-1; tentative D call: TRBD2 (6 bases). The material sequenced was tumor tissue from primary liver carcinoma. The CDR3 bases are TGTGCCAGGATCCCATATCTTAGCGGAGGCTACAATGAGCAGTTCTTC. This translates into CARIPYLSGGYNEQFF.